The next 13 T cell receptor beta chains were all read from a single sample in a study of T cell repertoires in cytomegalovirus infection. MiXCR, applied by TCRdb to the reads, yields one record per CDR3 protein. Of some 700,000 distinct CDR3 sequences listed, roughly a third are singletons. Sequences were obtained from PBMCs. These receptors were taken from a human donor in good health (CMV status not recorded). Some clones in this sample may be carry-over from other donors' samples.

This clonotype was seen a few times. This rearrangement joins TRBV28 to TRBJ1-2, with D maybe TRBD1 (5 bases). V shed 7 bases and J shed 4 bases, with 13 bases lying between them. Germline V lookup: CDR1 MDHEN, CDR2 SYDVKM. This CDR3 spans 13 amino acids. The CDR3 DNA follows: TGTGCCAGCAACCCCGGGCAGGGCTATGGCTACACCTTC. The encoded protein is CASNPGQGYGYTF.

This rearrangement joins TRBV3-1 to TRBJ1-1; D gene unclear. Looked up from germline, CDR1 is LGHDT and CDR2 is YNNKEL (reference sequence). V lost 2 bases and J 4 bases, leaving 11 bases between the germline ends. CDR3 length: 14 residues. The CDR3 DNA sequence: TGTGCCAGCAGCCAACTGGGGTCGGTCACTGAAGCTTTCTTT. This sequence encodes CASSQLGSVTEAFF.

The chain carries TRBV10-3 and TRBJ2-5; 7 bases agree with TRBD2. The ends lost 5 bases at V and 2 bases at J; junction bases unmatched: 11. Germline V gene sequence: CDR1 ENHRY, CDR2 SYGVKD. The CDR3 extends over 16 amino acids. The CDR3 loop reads CAISPSSGGGQETQYF. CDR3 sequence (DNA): TGTGCCATCAGTCCTTCTAGCGGTGGGGGACAAGAGACCCAGTACTTC.

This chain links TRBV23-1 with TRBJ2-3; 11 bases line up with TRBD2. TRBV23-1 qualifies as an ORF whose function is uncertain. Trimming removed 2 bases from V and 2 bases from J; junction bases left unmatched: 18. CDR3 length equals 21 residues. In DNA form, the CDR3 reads TGCGCCAGCAGTCAAGGGAAACTAGCGGGAGATGATAGTAGGGTCACAGATACGCAGTATTTT. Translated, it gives CASSQGKLAGDDSRVTDTQYF.

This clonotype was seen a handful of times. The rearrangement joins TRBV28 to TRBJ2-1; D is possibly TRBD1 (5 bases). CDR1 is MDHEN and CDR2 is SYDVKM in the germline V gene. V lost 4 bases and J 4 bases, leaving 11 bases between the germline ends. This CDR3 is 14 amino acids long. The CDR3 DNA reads TGTGCCAGCAGTTCTACTGACAGATACAATGAGCAGTTCTTC. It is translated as CASSSTDRYNEQFF.

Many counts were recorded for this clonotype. In DNA form, the CDR3 reads TGTGCCAGCAGCTTAGTCATTTTGACAGGGGGATCGAGTACTGAAGCTTTCTTT. This codes for CASSLVILTGGSSTEAFF. This chain uses TRBV7-2 with TRBJ1-1, with 9 bases matching TRBD1. This CDR3 comprises 18 residues. CDR1 is SGHTA and CDR2 is FQGNSA in the germline V gene. Trimming cost V 1 base and J 5 bases; bases outside gene matches: 14.

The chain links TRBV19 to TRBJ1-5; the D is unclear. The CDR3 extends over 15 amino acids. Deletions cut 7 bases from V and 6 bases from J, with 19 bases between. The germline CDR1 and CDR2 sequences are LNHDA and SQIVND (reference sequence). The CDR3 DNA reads TGTGCCAGTAACCTCCTCGATGGGTTTGGTCAGCCCCAGCATTTT. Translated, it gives CASNLLDGFGQPQHF. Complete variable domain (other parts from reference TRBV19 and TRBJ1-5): DGGITQSPKYLFRKEGQNVTLSCEQNLNHDAMYWYRQDPGQGLRLIYYSQIVNDFQKGDIAEGYSVSREKKESFPLTVTSAQKNPTAFYLCASNLLDGFGQPQHFGDGTRLSIL.

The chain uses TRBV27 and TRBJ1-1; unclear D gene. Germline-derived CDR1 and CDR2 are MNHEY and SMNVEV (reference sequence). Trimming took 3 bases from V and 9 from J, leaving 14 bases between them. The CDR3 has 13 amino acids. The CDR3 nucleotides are TGTGCCAGCAGTTTGAACCGGGCAGACAAAGCTTTCTTT. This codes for CASSLNRADKAFF.

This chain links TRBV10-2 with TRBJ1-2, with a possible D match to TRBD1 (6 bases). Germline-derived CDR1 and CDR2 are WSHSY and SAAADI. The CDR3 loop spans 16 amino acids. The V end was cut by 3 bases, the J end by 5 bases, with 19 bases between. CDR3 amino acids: CASSEISGGVRYGYTF. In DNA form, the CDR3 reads TGCGCCAGCAGTGAAATTTCTGGGGGCGTCCGGTATGGCTACACCTTC.

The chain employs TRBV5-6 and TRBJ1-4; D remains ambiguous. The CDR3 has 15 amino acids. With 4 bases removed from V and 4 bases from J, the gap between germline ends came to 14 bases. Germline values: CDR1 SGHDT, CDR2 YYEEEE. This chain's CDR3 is CASSRPDRVNEKLFF. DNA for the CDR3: TGTGCCAGCAGCAGGCCCGATCGGGTTAATGAAAAACTGTTTTTT.

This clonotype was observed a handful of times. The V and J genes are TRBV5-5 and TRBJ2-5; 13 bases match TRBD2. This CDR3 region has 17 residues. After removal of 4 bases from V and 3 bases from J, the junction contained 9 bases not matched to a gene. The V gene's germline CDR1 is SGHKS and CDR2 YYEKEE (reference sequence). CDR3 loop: CASSTRGTSGIKETQYF. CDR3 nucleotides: TGTGCCAGCAGCACTCGCGGGACTAGCGGGATCAAAGAGACCCAGTACTTC.

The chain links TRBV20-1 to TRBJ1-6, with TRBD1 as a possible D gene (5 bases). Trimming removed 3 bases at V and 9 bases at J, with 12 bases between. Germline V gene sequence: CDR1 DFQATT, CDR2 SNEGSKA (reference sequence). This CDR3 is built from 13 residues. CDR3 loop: CSARGEGLSPLHF. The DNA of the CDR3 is TGCAGTGCTAGGGGGGAGGGTCTTTCACCCCTCCACTTT.

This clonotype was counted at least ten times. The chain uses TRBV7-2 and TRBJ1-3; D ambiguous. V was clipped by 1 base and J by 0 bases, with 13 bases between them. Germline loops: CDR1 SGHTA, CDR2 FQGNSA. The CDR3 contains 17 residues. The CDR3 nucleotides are TGTGCCAGCAGCTTAGGGTTCGGACGGAACTCTGGAAACACCATATATTTT. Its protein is CASSLGFGRNSGNTIYF.